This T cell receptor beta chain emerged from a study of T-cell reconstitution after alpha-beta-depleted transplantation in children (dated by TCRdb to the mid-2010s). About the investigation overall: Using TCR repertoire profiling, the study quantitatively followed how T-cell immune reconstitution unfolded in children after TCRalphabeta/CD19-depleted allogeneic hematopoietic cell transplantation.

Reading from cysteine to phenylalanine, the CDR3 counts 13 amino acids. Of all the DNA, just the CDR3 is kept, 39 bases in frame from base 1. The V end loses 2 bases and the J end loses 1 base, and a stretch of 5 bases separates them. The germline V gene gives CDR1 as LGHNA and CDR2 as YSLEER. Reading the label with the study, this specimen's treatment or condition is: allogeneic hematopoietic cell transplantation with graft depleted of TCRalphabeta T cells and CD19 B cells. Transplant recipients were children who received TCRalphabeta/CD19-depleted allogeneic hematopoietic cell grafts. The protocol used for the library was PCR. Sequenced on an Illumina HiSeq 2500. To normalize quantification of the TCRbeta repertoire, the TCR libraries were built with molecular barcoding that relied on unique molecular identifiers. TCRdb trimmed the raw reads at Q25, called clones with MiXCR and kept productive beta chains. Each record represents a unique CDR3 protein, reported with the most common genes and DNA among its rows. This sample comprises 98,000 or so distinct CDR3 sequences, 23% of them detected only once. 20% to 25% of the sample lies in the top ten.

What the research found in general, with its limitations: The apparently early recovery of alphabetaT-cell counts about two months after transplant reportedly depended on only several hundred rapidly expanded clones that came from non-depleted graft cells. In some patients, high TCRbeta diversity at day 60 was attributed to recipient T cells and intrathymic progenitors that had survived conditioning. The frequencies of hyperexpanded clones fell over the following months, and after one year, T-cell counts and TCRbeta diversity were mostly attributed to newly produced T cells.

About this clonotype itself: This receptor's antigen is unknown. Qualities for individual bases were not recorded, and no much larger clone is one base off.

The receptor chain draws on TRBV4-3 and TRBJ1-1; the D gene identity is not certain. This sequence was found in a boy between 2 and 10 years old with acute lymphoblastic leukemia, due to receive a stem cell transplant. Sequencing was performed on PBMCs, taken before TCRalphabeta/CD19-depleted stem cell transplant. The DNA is TGCGCCAGCAGCCAAAGCCAGAACACTGAAGCTTTCTTT. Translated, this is CASSQSQNTEAFF.